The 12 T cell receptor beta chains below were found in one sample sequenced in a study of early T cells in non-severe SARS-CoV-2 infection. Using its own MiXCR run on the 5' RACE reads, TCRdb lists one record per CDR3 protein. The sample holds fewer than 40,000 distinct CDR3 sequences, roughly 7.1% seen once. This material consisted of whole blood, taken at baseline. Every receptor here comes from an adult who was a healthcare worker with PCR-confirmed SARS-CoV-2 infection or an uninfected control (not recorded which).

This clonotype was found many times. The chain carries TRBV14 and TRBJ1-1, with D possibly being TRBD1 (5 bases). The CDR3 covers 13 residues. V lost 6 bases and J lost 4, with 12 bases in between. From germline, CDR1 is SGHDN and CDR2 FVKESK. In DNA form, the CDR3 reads TGTGCCAGCAGGAGGGGAGCGGGCACTGAAGCTTTCTTT. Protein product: CASRRGAGTEAFF. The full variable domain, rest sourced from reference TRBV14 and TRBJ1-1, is EAGVTQFPSHSVIEKGQTVTLRCDPISGHDNLYWYRRVMGKEIKFLLHFVKESKQDESGMPNNRFLAERTGGTYSTLKVQPAELEDSGVYFCASRRGAGTEAFFGQGTRLTVV.

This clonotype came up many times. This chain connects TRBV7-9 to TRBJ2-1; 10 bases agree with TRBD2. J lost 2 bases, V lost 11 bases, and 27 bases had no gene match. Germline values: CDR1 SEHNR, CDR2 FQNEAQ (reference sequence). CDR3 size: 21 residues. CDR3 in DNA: TGTGCCTTAAAAAAGGACTTAAGGGGAGCGGGAGGGCTCGGGACCTACAATGAGCAGTTCTTC. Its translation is CALKKDLRGAGGLGTYNEQFF.

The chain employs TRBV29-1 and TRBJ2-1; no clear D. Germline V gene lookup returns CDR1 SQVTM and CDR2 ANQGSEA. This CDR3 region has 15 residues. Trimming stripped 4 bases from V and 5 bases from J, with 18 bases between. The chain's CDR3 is CSVGSILRSHNEQFF. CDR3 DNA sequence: TGCAGCGTTGGGTCCATTTTGCGTTCTCACAATGAGCAGTTCTTC.

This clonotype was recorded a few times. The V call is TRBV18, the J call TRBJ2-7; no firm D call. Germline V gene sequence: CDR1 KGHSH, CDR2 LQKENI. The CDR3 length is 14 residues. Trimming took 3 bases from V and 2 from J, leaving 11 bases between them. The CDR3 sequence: CASSPNQGTYEQYF. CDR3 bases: TGTGCCAGCTCACCCAATCAAGGGACCTACGAGCAGTACTTC.

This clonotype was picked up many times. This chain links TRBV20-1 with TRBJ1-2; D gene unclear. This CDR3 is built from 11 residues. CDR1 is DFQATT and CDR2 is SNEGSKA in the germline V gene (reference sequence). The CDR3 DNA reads TGCAGCTACCGGGGAACCTATGGCTACACCTTC. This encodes CSYRGTYGYTF.

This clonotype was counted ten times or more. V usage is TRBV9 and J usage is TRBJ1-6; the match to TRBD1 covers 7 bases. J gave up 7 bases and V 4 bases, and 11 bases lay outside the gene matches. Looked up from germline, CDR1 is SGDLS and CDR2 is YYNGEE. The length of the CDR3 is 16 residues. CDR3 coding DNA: TGTGCCAGCAGCCCCCAGGGGGGGAAGGCCAATTCACCCCTCCACTTT. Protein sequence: CASSPQGGKANSPLHF.

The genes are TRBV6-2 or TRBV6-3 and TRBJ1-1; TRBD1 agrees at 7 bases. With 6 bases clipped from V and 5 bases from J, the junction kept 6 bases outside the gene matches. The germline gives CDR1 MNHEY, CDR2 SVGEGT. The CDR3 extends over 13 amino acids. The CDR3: CASRHRGGTEAFF. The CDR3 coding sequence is TGTGCCAGCAGACACAGGGGTGGGACTGAAGCTTTCTTT.

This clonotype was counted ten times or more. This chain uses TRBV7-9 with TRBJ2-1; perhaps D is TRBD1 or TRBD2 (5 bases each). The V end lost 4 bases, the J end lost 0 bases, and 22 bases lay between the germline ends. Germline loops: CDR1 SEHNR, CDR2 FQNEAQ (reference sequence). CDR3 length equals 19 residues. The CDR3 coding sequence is TGTGCCAGCAGCTCATATCCGGGGCCACGCTCCTTCTCCTACAATGAGCAGTTCTTC. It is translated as CASSSYPGPRSFSYNEQFF.

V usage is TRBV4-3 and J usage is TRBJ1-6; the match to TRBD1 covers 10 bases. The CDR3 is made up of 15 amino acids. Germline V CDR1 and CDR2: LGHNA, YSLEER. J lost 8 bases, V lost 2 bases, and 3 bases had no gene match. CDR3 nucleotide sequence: TGCGCCAGCAGCCAATGGGACAGGGGAGATTCACCCCTCCACTTT. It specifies CASSQWDRGDSPLHF.

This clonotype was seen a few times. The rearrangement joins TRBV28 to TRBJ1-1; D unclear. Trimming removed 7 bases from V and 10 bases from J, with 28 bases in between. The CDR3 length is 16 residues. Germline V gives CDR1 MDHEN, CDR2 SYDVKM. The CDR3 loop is CASKPSVRTGRLTAFF. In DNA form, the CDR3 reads TGTGCCAGCAAGCCCTCTGTTCGGACCGGGAGGCTCACAGCTTTCTTT.

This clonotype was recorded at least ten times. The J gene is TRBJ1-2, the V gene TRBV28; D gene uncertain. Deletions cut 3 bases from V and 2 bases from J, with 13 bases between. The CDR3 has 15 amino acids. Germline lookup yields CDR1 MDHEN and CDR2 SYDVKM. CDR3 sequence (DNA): TGTGCCAGCAGTTTTTTGATCGACGCGAACTATGGCTACACCTTC. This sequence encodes CASSFLIDANYGYTF.

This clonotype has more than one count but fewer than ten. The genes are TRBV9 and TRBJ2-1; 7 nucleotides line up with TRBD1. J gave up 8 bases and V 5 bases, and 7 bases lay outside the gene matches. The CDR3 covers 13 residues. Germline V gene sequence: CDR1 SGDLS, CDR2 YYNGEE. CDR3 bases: TGTGCCAGCAGAGGGGGCCCCGAGGATGAGCAGTTCTTC. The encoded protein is CASRGGPEDEQFF.